This T cell receptor (beta chain) was obtained from a study of cytomegalovirus exposure and HLA in healthy donors. PCR employed 60 Vbeta and 13 Jbeta primers. This table comes from immunoSEQ multiplex PCR, and its TCRdb copy is limited to in-frame clones, with some not included. The table includes over 100,000 clones, around three quarters detected once. CDR3 length: 16 amino acids. The TCR comes from a man aged 25-45 years in good health and CMV-seropositive. This rearrangement joins TRBV12-2 to TRBJ2-2; the table's D call of TRBD2 was not tested on the DNA. TRBV12-2 is tagged as a pseudogene. The sample consisted of PBMCs. The CDR3 region has the DNA TGTGCAAGTCGCTTGGAGAATTTGAATCGGTCCGGGGAGCTGTTTTTT. Its translation: CASRLENLNRSGELFF.